The clone carrying this T cell receptor beta chain was counted many times. Its antigen is undetermined. The CDR3 covers 14 residues. The V end lost 6 bases, the J end lost 9 bases, and 18 bases lay between the germline ends. The sample comes from a study of CD8 T cells in ankylosing spondylitis. In making TCR beta libraries, quantitative 5'-RACE with molecular barcodes was used. MiXCR, applied by TCRdb to the 5' RACE reads, yields one record per CDR3 protein. Of hundreds of thousands of distinct CDR3 sequences in the sample, roughly 12% were seen once. Study outcomes and limitations: CD8+ disease-linked clones were present at relatively low frequencies in blood. Ankylosing spondylitis blood appeared to be characterized by a TCR beta motif of fewer than ten highly homologous variants. In reactive arthritis synovial fluid and blood, some motif variants had been reported before. Significantly higher representation of disease-linked clones was reported for matched ankylosing spondylitis synovial fluid.

What was sequenced was blood, either unsorted or a sorted T cell fraction (not recorded which). This clonotype was sampled from a male donor with ankylosing spondylitis. The chain uses TRBV12-3 or TRBV12-4 and TRBJ2-1; the D gene is possibly TRBD2 (6 bases). CDR3 nucleotide sequence: TGTGCCAGCAGGGAATTGCGGGACCAGGGTGAGCAGTTCTTC. Protein product: CASRELRDQGEQFF.